This passage covers 9 T cell receptor beta chains from one sample sequenced in a study of CD8 T cells in Susac syndrome. RNA in amounts of roughly 0.5 to 1 ug was reverse transcribed with random hexamers. From the immunoSEQ multiplex PCR reads, TCRdb called clonotypes with MiXCR, one entry per CDR3 protein. The sample carries over 15,000 distinct CDR3 sequences, roughly 95% recorded once. Sample: CD8+ T cells from PBMCs. The receptors shown here come from a human donor in good health.

The chain couples TRBV27 to TRBJ2-1, with D perhaps TRBD2 (6 bases). CDR1 and CDR2 (germline): MNHEY, SMNVEV (reference sequence). V lost 6 bases, J lost 0 bases, and 12 bases lay in between. The CDR3 loop spans 15 amino acids. The chain's CDR3 is CASRVGGFSYNEQFF. The CDR3 nucleotides read TGTGCCAGCAGAGTCGGAGGGTTCTCCTACAATGAGCAGTTCTTC.

Only a few counts were recorded for this clonotype. The chain links TRBV4-3 to TRBJ2-4; D is perhaps TRBD1 (7 bases). The V end lost 3 bases, the J end lost 6 bases, and 15 bases lay between the germline ends. Germline V lookup: CDR1 LGHNA, CDR2 YSLEER. The CDR3 loop spans 15 amino acids. In nucleotides, the CDR3 is TGCGCCAGCAGCCAGGGTCCCCAGGGGGGAAACATTCAGTACTTC. Amino acids: CASSQGPQGGNIQYF.

The rearrangement joins TRBV7-9 to TRBJ2-1; 12 bases fit TRBD2. The V and J ends lost 10 bases and 8 bases, in that order; junction bases with no gene match: 9. Germline CDR1 is SEHNR and CDR2 is FQNEAQ (reference sequence). The CDR3 consists of 14 residues. The CDR3 reads CATQATSGRHEQFF. The CDR3, as DNA: TGTGCCACTCAGGCAACTAGCGGGAGGCATGAGCAGTTCTTC.

The chain couples TRBV20-1 to TRBJ2-2, with D unresolved. Germline CDR1 is DFQATT and CDR2 is SNEGSKA (reference sequence). Between the trimmed V and J ends, which lost 5 bases and 4 bases, there was a span of 11 bases. This CDR3 has 13 residues. As DNA, the CDR3 is TGCAGTGCTTATGGCAAGGTCACCGGGGAGCTGTTTTTT. Encoded protein: CSAYGKVTGELFF.

This sequence joins TRBV27 and TRBJ2-3; the match to TRBD2 covers 12 bases. Germline V gene lookup returns CDR1 MNHEY and CDR2 SMNVEV (reference sequence). CDR3 length: 16 amino acids. Germline trimming cut 6 bases from V and 6 bases from J; bases unmatched to any gene: 10. The CDR3 spells CASSPGTSGRTDTQYF. CDR3 DNA sequence: TGTGCCAGCAGCCCCGGGACTAGCGGGCGTACGGATACGCAGTATTTT.

There are a few counts of this clonotype. V is TRBV7-9 and J is TRBJ2-7, with 14 bases aligning to TRBD2. The ends lost 5 bases at V and 7 bases at J; junction bases unmatched: 10. The CDR3 has 16 residues. Germline CDR1 and CDR2: SEHNR and FQNEAQ (reference sequence). DNA for the CDR3: TGTGCCAGCAGCCCACCGGGACTAGCGGGAGAGGGAGAGCAGTACTTC. Protein: CASSPPGLAGEGEQYF.

The chain links TRBV15 to TRBJ2-1; 10 bases fit TRBD2. V was pared by 5 bases and J by 6 bases, with 16 bases of the junction left unmatched. This CDR3 is 18 amino acids long. In germline, CDR1 is LNHNV, CDR2 YYDKDF (reference sequence). This CDR3 reads CATSAMASGRAVGNEQFF. The CDR3 DNA reads TGTGCCACCAGCGCCATGGCGAGCGGGAGGGCCGTTGGCAATGAGCAGTTCTTC.

This clonotype was counted a single time. The chain combines TRBV19 with TRBJ2-1; D may be TRBD1 (6 bases). The ends were cut back, 8 bases at V and 4 bases at J, with 15 bases in the middle. This CDR3 contains 14 residues. Germline V gives CDR1 LNHDA, CDR2 SQIVND (reference sequence). The CDR3 protein is CASSYRVGYNEQFF. CDR3 DNA sequence: TGTGCCAGTTCGTACAGGGTAGGGTACAATGAGCAGTTCTTC. The full variable domain, in which reference TRBV19 and TRBJ2-1 provide the parts outside the CDR3, is DGGITQSPKYLFRKEGQNVTLSCEQNLNHDAMYWYRQDPGQGLRLIYYSQIVNDFQKGDIAEGYSVSREKKESFPLTVTSAQKNPTAFYLCASSYRVGYNEQFFGPGTRLTVL.

The chain combines TRBV29-1 with TRBJ2-1; tentatively, D is TRBD2 (5 bases). The ends were cut back, 4 bases at V and 1 base at J, with 8 bases in the middle. The CDR3 is 13 amino acids. From germline, CDR1 is SQVTM and CDR2 ANQGSEA. CDR3 coding DNA: TGCAGCGTTGGAGGGATATCCTACAATGAGCAGTTCTTC. This encodes CSVGGISYNEQFF.